This TCR beta chain was sequenced in a study of blood T cell repertoires in COVID-19. Study background: Sources were T cells, B-cell-depleted T cells, or PBMCs; the material itself was cDNA or gDNA.

Germline-derived CDR1 and CDR2 are KGHDR and SFDVKD. V lost 3 bases to trimming and J lost 0 bases, with 12 bases between them. The CDR3 length is 16 residues. Original handling: Estimates of nucleated cell counts were drawn from the amplification of reference gene primers. TCRdb's copy holds only in-frame clones and misses some; the assay was immunoSEQ multiplex PCR. V, J and clone size reflect that table, while D and trimming were determined from the DNA. The sample holds over 150,000 clones, 60% to 85% seen once. The chain links TRBV24-1 to TRBJ2-3; D is perhaps TRBD1 (5 bases). The sample consisted of peripheral blood. This TCR was recovered from a man aged 65-85 years with acute or convalescent COVID-19. CDR3 region: CATSDIGRASTDTQYF. The CDR3 nucleotides read TGTGCCACCAGTGATATCGGCAGGGCTAGCACAGATACGCAGTATTTT.